Included here is one TCR beta chain sequence, with context. As yet, its antigen is unknown. Cells designated naive CD8 were CD45RO-negative and were positively selected for CCR7, with terminally differentiated effector memory CD45RA+ cells excluded. CDR1 and CDR2 from the germline V gene are SGDLS and YYNGEE. V was trimmed by 4 bases and J by 4 bases, leaving 12 bases between them. The CDR3 is made up of 14 amino acids. These data originate in a study of shared clonotypes between healthy human individuals. Across the study: The plates for each donor numbered three CD4 naive, three CD4 memory, two CD8 naive and one CD8 memory.

Notes on the study in general: Estimated richness was generally greater in naive than memory subsets.

The repertoire was sequenced with immunoSEQ multiplex PCR; TCRdb's copy has only in-frame clones and lacks some. The sample shows millions of clones, over 85% of them seen only once. This receptor was identified in a man between 18 and 29 years old in good health. The rearrangement uses TRBV9 and TRBJ2-1, with D unresolved. The source material was naive CD8+ T cells sorted from blood. The CDR3 sequence is CASSRQGPYNEQFF. In DNA, the CDR3 is TGTGCCAGCAGCCGTCAAGGACCTTACAATGAGCAGTTCTTC.